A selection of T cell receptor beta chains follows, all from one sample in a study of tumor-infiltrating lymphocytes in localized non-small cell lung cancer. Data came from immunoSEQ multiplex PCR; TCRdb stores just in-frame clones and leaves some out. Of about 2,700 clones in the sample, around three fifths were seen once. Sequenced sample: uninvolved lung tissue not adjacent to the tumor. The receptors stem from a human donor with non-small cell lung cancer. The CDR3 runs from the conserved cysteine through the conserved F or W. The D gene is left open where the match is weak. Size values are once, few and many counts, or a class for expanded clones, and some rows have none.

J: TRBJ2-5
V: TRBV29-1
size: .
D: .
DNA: TGCAGCGTTGAAGGATTAGGAGTGGGGGAGACCCAGTACTTC
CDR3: CSVEGLGVGETQYF

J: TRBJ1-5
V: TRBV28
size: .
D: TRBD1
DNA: TGTGCCAGCAGGGCCGGGACAGGGAGCAATCAGCCCCAGCATTTT
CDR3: CASRAGTGSNQPQHF

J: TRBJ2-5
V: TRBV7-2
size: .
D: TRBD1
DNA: TGTGCCAGCAGCTTCATTCAGGGGGAAGAGACCCAGTACTTC
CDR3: CASSFIQGEETQYF

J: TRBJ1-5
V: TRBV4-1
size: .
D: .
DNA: TGCGCCAGCAGCCCCCGGGAGGGTCAGCCCCAGCATTTT
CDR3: CASSPREGQPQHF

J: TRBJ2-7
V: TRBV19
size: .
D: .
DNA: TGTGCCAGTAGTCCTGGGGGACTCTACGAGCAGTACTTC
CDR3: CASSPGGLYEQYF

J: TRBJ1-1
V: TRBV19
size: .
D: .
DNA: TGTGCCAGTAGTATTGCGGGGGCCTCCACTGAAGCTTTCTTT
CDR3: CASSIAGASTEAFF

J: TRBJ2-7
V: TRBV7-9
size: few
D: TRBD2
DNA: TGTGCCAGCAGCCAAAGCGGGACCTACGAGCAGTACTTC
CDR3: CASSQSGTYEQYF

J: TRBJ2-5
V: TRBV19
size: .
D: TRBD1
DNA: TGTGCCACCTTGGACAGGGACCAAGAGACCCAGTACTTC
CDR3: CATLDRDQETQYF

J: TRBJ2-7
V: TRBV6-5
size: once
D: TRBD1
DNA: TGTGCCAGCTTCAGGGACAGTAACGAGCAGTACTTC
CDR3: CASFRDSNEQYF

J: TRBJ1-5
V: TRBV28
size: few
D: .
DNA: TGTGCCAGCAGCCCTGACTGGAGTAAGCCCCAGCATTTT
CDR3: CASSPDWSKPQHF

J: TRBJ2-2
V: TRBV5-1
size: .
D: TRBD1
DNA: TGCGCCAGCAGCCAGGGACAGGGGAACACCGGGGAGCTGTTTTTT
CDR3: CASSQGQGNTGELFF

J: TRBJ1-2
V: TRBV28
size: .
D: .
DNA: TGTGCCAGCGAGGCGACTAACTATGGCTACACCTTC
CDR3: CASEATNYGYTF

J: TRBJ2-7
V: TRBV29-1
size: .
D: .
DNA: TGCAGCATCGGGGCGGGAATCTACGAGCAGTACTTC
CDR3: CSIGAGIYEQYF

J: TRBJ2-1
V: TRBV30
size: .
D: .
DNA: TGTGCCTGGAGTTGGAAGGATGAGCAGTTCTTC
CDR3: CAWSWKDEQFF

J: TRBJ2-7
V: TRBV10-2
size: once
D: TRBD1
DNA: TGCGCCAGCAGTGAGGTACTGGGACAGGGGGGTACCGAGCAGTACTTC
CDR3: CASSEVLGQGGTEQYF

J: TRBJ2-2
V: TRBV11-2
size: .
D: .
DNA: TGTGCCAGCAGCTTAGAGAGGCAGACCGGGGAGCTGTTTTTT
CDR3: CASSLERQTGELFF

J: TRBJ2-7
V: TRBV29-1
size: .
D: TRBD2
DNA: TGCAGCGTTCGAGAGCGGGAGAGCTCCTACGAGCAGTACTTC
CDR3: CSVRERESSYEQYF

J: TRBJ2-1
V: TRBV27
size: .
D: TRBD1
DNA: TGTGCCAGCAGTGTACAAACCGGGACAGGGTTCTACAATGAGCAGTTCTTC
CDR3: CASSVQTGTGFYNEQFF

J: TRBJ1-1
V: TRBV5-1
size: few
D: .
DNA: TGCGCCAGCAGCCCTGGGGGGGCGAGGAACACTGAAGCTTTCTTT
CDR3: CASSPGGARNTEAFF

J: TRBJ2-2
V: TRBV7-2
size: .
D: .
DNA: TGTGCCAGCAGCGCGACGAGCGGCACCGGGGAGCTGTTTTTT
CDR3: CASSATSGTGELFF

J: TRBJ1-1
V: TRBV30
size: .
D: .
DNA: TGTGCCTGGAATAGGCTACTACCTGAAGCTTTCTTT
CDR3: CAWNRLLPEAFF

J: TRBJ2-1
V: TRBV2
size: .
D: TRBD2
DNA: TGTGCCAGCAGCTCCCCCCCCGGCGGGAGGGTCAATGAGCAGTTCTTC
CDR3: CASSSPPGGRVNEQFF

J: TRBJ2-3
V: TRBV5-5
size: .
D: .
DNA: TGTGCCAGCAGCCCTAGGACAGGCACAGATACGCAGTATTTT
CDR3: CASSPRTGTDTQYF

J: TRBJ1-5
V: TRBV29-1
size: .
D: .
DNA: TGCAGCGTTCTCGAGGTAGGAGGCAATCAGCCCCAGCATTTT
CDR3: CSVLEVGGNQPQHF

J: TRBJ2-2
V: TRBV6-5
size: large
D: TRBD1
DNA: TGTGCCAGCAGCCAGACAGGGATTCCCGGGGAGCTGTTTTTT
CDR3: CASSQTGIPGELFF

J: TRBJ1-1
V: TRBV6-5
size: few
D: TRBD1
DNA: TGTGCCAGCAGTTCATTGACAGGGGGCGGAGGAGCTTTCTTT
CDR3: CASSSLTGGGGAFF

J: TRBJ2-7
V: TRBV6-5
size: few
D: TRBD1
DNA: TGTGCCAGCACCTTGGGACAGGACTACGAGCAGTACTTC
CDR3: CASTLGQDYEQYF

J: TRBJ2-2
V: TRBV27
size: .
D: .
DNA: TGTGCCAGCTCAAATAGGCCCCCAACGGGGGAGCTGTTTTTT
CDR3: CASSNRPPTGELFF

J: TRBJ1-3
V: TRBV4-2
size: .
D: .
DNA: TGTGCCAGCAGCCAAGTACTGGGAAACACCATATATTTT
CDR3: CASSQVLGNTIYF

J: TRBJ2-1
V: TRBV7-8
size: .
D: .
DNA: TGTGCCAGCAGTCTCCAATGGCTAGCGAACCCCAATGAGCAGTTCTTC
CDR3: CASSLQWLANPNEQFF

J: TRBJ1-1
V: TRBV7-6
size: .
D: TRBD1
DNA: TGTGCCAGCAGCTTGCACAGGGGCACTGAAGCTTTCTTT
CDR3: CASSLHRGTEAFF

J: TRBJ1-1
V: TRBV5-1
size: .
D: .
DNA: TGCGCCAGCAGCTTGGGGGGACTCACTGAAGCTTTCTTT
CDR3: CASSLGGLTEAFF

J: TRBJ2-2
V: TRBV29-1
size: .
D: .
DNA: TGCAGCGCCGGGAGTCCCGGTTCCGGGGAGCTGTTTTTT
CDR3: CSAGSPGSGELFF

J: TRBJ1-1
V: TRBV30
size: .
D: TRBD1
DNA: TGTGCCTGGAGTGGGGCTACTACAGGGGCGAACACTGAAGCTTTCTTT
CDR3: CAWSGATTGANTEAFF

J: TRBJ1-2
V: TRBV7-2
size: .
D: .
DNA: TGTGCCAGCACCGAGGGCCGGACAACCGCCGGCTACACCTTC
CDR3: CASTEGRTTAGYTF

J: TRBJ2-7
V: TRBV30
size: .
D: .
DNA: TGTGCCTGGAGAGGGGGGCGAGGGCTCGAGCAGTACTTC
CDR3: CAWRGGRGLEQYF

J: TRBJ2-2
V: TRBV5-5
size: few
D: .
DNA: TGTGCCAGCAGCTTCTCTGGGCTGAGCACCGGGGAGCTGTTTTTT
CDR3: CASSFSGLSTGELFF

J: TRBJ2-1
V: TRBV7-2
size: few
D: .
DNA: TGTGCCAGCAGCTCGGACACAGGGAATGAGCAGTTCTTC
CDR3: CASSSDTGNEQFF

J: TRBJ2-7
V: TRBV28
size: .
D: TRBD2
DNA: TGTGCCAGCAAGGAGCGGGACTTCTCCTACGAGCAGTACTTC
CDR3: CASKERDFSYEQYF

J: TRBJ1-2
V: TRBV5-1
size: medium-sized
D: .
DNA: TGCGCCAGCAGCTTGGATGCCTATGGCTACACCTTC
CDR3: CASSLDAYGYTF

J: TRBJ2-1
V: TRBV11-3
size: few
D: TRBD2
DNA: TGTGCCAGCAGCTTAGGAGGGAGGGACTACAATGAGCAGTTCTTC
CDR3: CASSLGGRDYNEQFF

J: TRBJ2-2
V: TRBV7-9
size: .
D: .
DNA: TGTGCCAGCAGCTTAGCGGGAAGCACCGGGGAGCTGTTTTTT
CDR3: CASSLAGSTGELFF

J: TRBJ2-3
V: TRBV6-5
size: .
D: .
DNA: TGTGCCAGCAGTCACTCCCCTCGGGATACGCAGTATTTT
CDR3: CASSHSPRDTQYF

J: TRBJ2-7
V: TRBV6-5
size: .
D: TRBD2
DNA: TGTGCCAGCAGCCCCGGGACTAGCTCCTACGAGCAGTACTTC
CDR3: CASSPGTSSYEQYF

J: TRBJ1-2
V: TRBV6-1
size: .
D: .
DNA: TGTGCCAGCGAGGAGTTAGCTAACTATGGCTACACCTTC
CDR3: CASEELANYGYTF

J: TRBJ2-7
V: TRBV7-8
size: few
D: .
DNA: TGTGCCAGCACCGTCCACGGAAGCCTCGAGCAGTACTTC
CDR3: CASTVHGSLEQYF

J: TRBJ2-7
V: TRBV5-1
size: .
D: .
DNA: TGCGCCAGCAGCCCGGACGCGGGTAGTCGCTACGAGCAGTACTTC
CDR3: CASSPDAGSRYEQYF

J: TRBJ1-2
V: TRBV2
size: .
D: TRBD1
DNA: TGTGCCAGTCAGGGACAGGGAAGGATTGGCTACACCTTC
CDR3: CASQGQGRIGYTF

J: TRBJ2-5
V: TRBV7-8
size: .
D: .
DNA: TGTGCCAGCAGCTTAGGAGGGCGTCCGTACGAGACCCAGTACTTC
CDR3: CASSLGGRPYETQYF

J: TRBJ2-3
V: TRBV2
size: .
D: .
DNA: TGTGCCAGCAGTGGTTCGGGGTTTAGCACAGATACGCAGTATTTT
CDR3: CASSGSGFSTDTQYF

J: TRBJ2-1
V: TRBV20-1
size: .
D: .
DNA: TGCAGTGCGGGAGAGGGCAATGAGCAGTTCTTC
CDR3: CSAGEGNEQFF

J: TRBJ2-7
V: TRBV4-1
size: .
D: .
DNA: TGCGCCAGCAGCCAAGATTACACGGGAGCGCTGAGGGAGCAGTACTTC
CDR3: CASSQDYTGALREQYF

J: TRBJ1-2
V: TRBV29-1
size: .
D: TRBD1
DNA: TGCAGCGTTGAAGGTCAGGGGGCCCTTTATGATGGCTACACCTTC
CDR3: CSVEGQGALYDGYTF

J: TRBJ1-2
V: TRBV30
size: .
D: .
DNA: TGTGCCTGGGCGGCTGACAAAACCGGGGCTTCCGGCTACACCTTC
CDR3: CAWAADKTGASGYTF

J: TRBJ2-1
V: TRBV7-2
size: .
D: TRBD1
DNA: TGTGCCAGCAGCTTGAGGGGACAGGGGCCCTACAATGAGCAGTTCTTC
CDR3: CASSLRGQGPYNEQFF

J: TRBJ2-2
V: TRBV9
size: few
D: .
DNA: TGTGCCAGCAGCGTAGCTACGACCGGGGAGCTGTTTTTT
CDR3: CASSVATTGELFF

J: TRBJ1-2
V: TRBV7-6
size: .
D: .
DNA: TGTGCCAGCAGCTTAGGAAATGGGGATGGCTACACCTTC
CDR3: CASSLGNGDGYTF

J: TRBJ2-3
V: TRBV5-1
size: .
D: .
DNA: TGCGCCAGCGCCCGAGGGGGGTCCACAGATACGCAGTATTTT
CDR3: CASARGGSTDTQYF

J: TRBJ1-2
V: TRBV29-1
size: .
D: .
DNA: TGCAGCGCTGGGGACAAGAACTATGGCTACACCTTC
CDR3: CSAGDKNYGYTF

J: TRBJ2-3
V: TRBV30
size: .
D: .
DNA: TGTGCCTGGATGTCAGGGAGCACAGATACGCAGTATTTT
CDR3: CAWMSGSTDTQYF